This T cell receptor (beta chain) was observed in a study of shared clonotypes between healthy human individuals. Study in general: CD8 memory received one plate per donor, CD8 naive two, CD4 memory three and CD4 naive three.

Deep was the level used in running the assay. Sequencing was performed with immunoSEQ multiplex PCR; in TCRdb, only in-frame clones are kept and a portion is missing. Seen here are more than 550,000 clones, roughly nine tenths observed once, and the top ten hold 24%. It was CD45RO-negative cells, positively selected for CCR7, that made up naive CD8 cells, with terminally differentiated effector memory CD45RA+ cells excluded. Germline values: CDR1 MDHEN, CDR2 SYDVKM. The CDR3 loop spans 16 amino acids. Trimming shortened V by 1 base and J by 2 bases, and 13 bases separated the two germline ends. Sequences were obtained from naive CD8+ T cells sorted from blood. The rearrangement joins TRBV28 to TRBJ2-3; D possibly uses TRBD1 or TRBD2 (5 bases each). The receptor comes from a man aged 25-45 years in good health. The chain's CDR3 is CASSLSELGDTDTQYF. The CDR3 DNA is TGTGCCAGCAGTTTATCTGAGTTGGGGGACACAGATACGCAGTATTTT. Combining the CDR3 with reference TRBV28 and TRBJ2-3 gives the whole variable domain DVKVTQSSRYLVKRTGEKVFLECVQDMDHENMFWYRQDPGLGLRLIYFSYDVKMKEKGDIPEGYSVSREKKERFSLILESASTNQTSMYLCASSLSELGDTDTQYFGPGTRLTVL.